A selection of T cell receptor beta chains follows, all from one sample in a study of T-cell reconstitution after alpha-beta-depleted transplantation in children. A single record per CDR3 protein comes from TCRdb applying MiXCR to the PCR reads. The sample contains hundreds of thousands of distinct CDR3 sequences, roughly 8% of which appear only once. Sequencing was performed on PBMCs, mostly from graft donor cells, taken 180 days after TCRalphabeta/CD19-depleted stem cell transplant. The source is a male patient younger than 18 who had a stem cell transplant for acute lymphoblastic leukemia, so the T cells may come from the graft donor. Each CDR3 is given with its conserved first and last residue. A D gene is named only where the DNA matches it firmly. The size entry is marked missing in some rows and otherwise reads once, few, many or a size class.

-	TRBV12-3/TRBV12-4	TRBJ2-3	many	TGTGCCAGCAGCTCCCACAGGCGGGATACGCAGTATTTT	CASSSHRRDTQYF
-	TRBV11-2	TRBJ2-5	many	TGTGCCAGCACCACAAGCCGGTTAGCTTGGGAGACCCAGTACTTC	CASTTSRLAWETQYF
-	TRBV12-5	TRBJ1-5	many	TGTGCTAGTGGTTGGGGGGGCAATCAGCCCCAGCATTTT	CASGWGGNQPQHF
-	TRBV12-3/TRBV12-4	TRBJ2-1	many	TGTGCCAGCACCCCAACGGGCCCCAATGAGCAGTTCTTC	CASTPTGPNEQFF
TRBD2	TRBV3-1	TRBJ2-1	-	TGTGCCAGCACCCAAGGGGCGGGAGGGAGCTCCTACAATGAGCAGTTCTTC	CASTQGAGGSSYNEQFF
TRBD2	TRBV24-1	TRBJ2-1	many	TGTGCCACCAGTGATTTCAGACTAGCGGGAGCTGATGAGCAGTTCTTC	CATSDFRLAGADEQFF
TRBD1	TRBV19	TRBJ1-2	many	TGTGCCAGTAGGACAATCTCCGGGACAGGGGGCTACTATGGCTACACCTTC	CASRTISGTGGYYGYTF
-	TRBV18	TRBJ1-2	many	TGTGCCAGCTCGGAGGGGCCTAACTATGGCTACACCTTC	CASSEGPNYGYTF
TRBD1	TRBV12-3/TRBV12-4	TRBJ2-5	many	TGTGCCAGCAGCTGGGACAGGGAAGAGACCCAGTACTTC	CASSWDREETQYF
-	TRBV12-3/TRBV12-4	TRBJ1-1	many	TGTGCCAGCAGTCCCCCCGGGTGGGCGAACACTGAAGCTTTCTTT	CASSPPGWANTEAFF
-	TRBV3-1	TRBJ2-3	many	TGTGCCAGCAGCCAACTTATTGAGGATACGCAGTATTTT	CASSQLIEDTQYF
-	TRBV12-5	TRBJ1-2	many	TGTGCTAGTGGTGCGGCGGGAGCCTTTTATGGCTACACCTTC	CASGAAGAFYGYTF
-	TRBV3-1	TRBJ1-5	many	TGTGCCAGCAGCCAAGGTTTCCGTTATCAGCCCCAGCATTTT	CASSQGFRYQPQHF
TRBD2	TRBV29-1	TRBJ2-1	many	TGCAGCACGGGGGGGGGTGCCTACAATGAGCAGTTCTTC	CSTGGGAYNEQFF
-	TRBV7-9	TRBJ1-2	many	TGTGCCAGCAGCTTAACTAACAGGCGTCATAACTATGGCTACACCTTC	CASSLTNRRHNYGYTF
-	TRBV9	TRBJ2-7	many	TGTGCCAGCAGCGTAGATCAGGGTCACTACGAGCAGTACTTC	CASSVDQGHYEQYF
TRBD2	TRBV29-1	TRBJ2-7	many	TGCAGCGCCTTTAGCGGGGGGATGACCTACGAGCAGTACTTC	CSAFSGGMTYEQYF
-	TRBV12-3/TRBV12-4	TRBJ2-5	many	TGTGCCAGCAGTCCAGATTCCCCTGCGGGGGCGGGAGAGACCCAGTACTTC	CASSPDSPAGAGETQYF
-	TRBV20-1	TRBJ2-7	many	TGCAGTGCGAACCGAGGACTGACCGAGCAGTACTTC	CSANRGLTEQYF
TRBD2	TRBV3-1	TRBJ2-1	-	TGTGCCTTCGGATTGGGGCTGGGACTAGCGGGGGGACGGTACAATGAGCAGTTCTTC	CAFGLGLGLAGGRYNEQFF
-	TRBV12-3/TRBV12-4	TRBJ2-5	many	TGTGCCAGCAGAAGGTCTCAAGAGACCCAGTACTTC	CASRRSQETQYF
TRBD1	TRBV20-1	TRBJ1-5	many	TGCAGTGCTAGACCTCCGGGACAGAAGAATCAGCCCCAGCATTTT	CSARPPGQKNQPQHF
TRBD1	TRBV4-3	TRBJ1-6	many	TGCGCCAGCAGCCATATCCAGGGGGCATCCTATAATTCACCCCTCCACTTT	CASSHIQGASYNSPLHF
-	TRBV19	TRBJ2-1	many	TGTGCCGCGGAGGGGGGTTACAATGAGCAGTTCTTC	CAAEGGYNEQFF
-	TRBV5-5	TRBJ2-7	many	TGTGCCAGCAGCAACTACGGAACGGGTTTTTACGAGCAGTACTTC	CASSNYGTGFYEQYF
TRBD2	TRBV12-3/TRBV12-4	TRBJ2-5	many	TGTGCCAGCAGAACCGGGACTAGCGGCCTTGGCGAGACCCAGTACTTC	CASRTGTSGLGETQYF
-	TRBV3-1	TRBJ2-2	many	TGTGCCAGCAGCCCCCGATACACCGGGGAGCTGTTTTTT	CASSPRYTGELFF
-	TRBV20-1	TRBJ2-7	many	TGCAGTGTTCTTGCAGGGAGCTCCTACGAGCAGTACTTC	CSVLAGSSYEQYF
TRBD2	TRBV7-6	TRBJ2-5	few	TGTGCCAGCAGCGCCCCACTAGCGGCCCAAGAGACCCAGTACTTC	CASSAPLAAQETQYF
-	TRBV6-1	TRBJ1-2	many	TGTGCCAGCAGTGATAACAGAAGCTATGGCTACACCTTC	CASSDNRSYGYTF
-	TRBV6-1	TRBJ1-2	many	TGTGCCAGCAGTGAACGGGGGGAAAGCTACACCTTC	CASSERGESYTF
-	TRBV13	TRBJ2-5	many	TGTGCCAACTATGCCAGGGGGACCCGACCCGGGAGGGAGACCCAGTACTTC	CANYARGTRPGRETQYF
-	TRBV6-1	TRBJ1-3	many	TGTGCCAGCAGTGGTGGGGTATCCGGAAACACCATATATTTT	CASSGGVSGNTIYF
-	TRBV29-1	TRBJ2-2	many	TGCAGCGCCGAAACTTGGACCGGGGAGCTGTTTTTT	CSAETWTGELFF
TRBD2	TRBV18	TRBJ2-5	few	TGTGCCAGCTCACTGGGACTAGCGGGACTAGGAGAGACCCAGTACTTC	CASSLGLAGLGETQYF
-	TRBV3-1	TRBJ2-1	-	TGTGCCAGCAGCCAAGGTCAGACTCGCTTCTACAATGAGCAGTTCTTC	CASSQGQTRFYNEQFF
-	TRBV6-5	TRBJ2-1	many	TGTGCCAGCAGTTCCGCCGACGCCAACAATGAGCAGTTCTTC	CASSSADANNEQFF
-	TRBV20-1	TRBJ1-5	many	TGCAGTGCTAGGAGGCGGGGGCAGCCCCAGCATTTT	CSARRRGQPQHF
-	TRBV9	TRBJ1-1	many	TGTGCCAGCAGCGTAGTGGGACAGAACACTGAAGCTTTCTTT	CASSVVGQNTEAFF
TRBD2	TRBV11-1	TRBJ2-2	many	TGTGCCAGCAGCTTAGGACGGGCGGGGGTCACCGGGGAGCTGTTTTTT	CASSLGRAGVTGELFF
-	TRBV7-9	TRBJ1-2	many	TGTGCCAGCAGACCGTCGGATGGCTACACCTTC	CASRPSDGYTF
-	TRBV19	TRBJ2-2	many	TGTGCCAGTAGTATAGGTGGTCGGGATGCCGGGGAGCTGTTTTTT	CASSIGGRDAGELFF
-	TRBV24-1	TRBJ1-3	many	TGTGCCACCCGGTCTGGAAACACCATATATTTT	CATRSGNTIYF
TRBD2	TRBV5-1	TRBJ2-1	many	TGCGCCAGCAGCTTGGGACTAGCGGGGGCTTCCTACAATGAGCAGTTCTTC	CASSLGLAGASYNEQFF
-	TRBV4-2	TRBJ2-7	many	TGTGCCAGCAGCCAAAACACAGGGATCGACGAGCAGTACTTC	CASSQNTGIDEQYF
TRBD1	TRBV28	TRBJ2-5	many	TGTGCCAGCAGTTTCTGCAGGGGGAGTTTCAAGACGACCCAGTACTTC	CASSFCRGSFKTTQYF
-	TRBV6-5	TRBJ2-1	few	TGTGCCAGCACCAAAGACCACAATGAGCAGTTCTTC	CASTKDHNEQFF
-	TRBV4-1	TRBJ2-7	many	TGCGCCAGCAGCTCAACAGTGAACTACGAGCAGTACTTC	CASSSTVNYEQYF
-	TRBV20-1	TRBJ2-7	many	TGCAGTACCCGGGACTTCGATCAAAGCTCCTACGAGCAGTACTTC	CSTRDFDQSSYEQYF
TRBD1	TRBV20-1	TRBJ2-1	-	TGCAGTGCTATTGGGACAGAGAACAATGAGCAGTTCTTC	CSAIGTENNEQFF
-	TRBV5-6	TRBJ1-2	many	TGTGCCAGCAGCTTGGAGGGTTCCAGTGGCTACACCTTC	CASSLEGSSGYTF
TRBD1	TRBV18	TRBJ1-5	many	TGTGCCAGCTCACCCGGGACAGGGAGCAATCAGCCCCAGCATTTT	CASSPGTGSNQPQHF